This TCR beta chain came from a study of somatic mutations in cytotoxic T cells in rheumatoid arthritis. General observations from the study: In about an eighth of the 65 patients, the largest CD8+ clone exceeded 20% of CD8+ cells.

Data came from immunoSEQ multiplex PCR; TCRdb stores just in-frame clones and leaves some out. The table has fewer than 20,000 clones, roughly 82% seen once. The CDR3 spans 14 residues. Germline trimming cut 3 bases from V and 5 bases from J; bases unmatched to any gene: 4. The germline gives CDR1 SGHAT, CDR2 FQNNGV. As to this clone: Its target is not known.

The sequence came from a woman in her forties or fifties with rheumatoid arthritis. The source material was CD8+ T cells sorted from blood. The chain recombines TRBV11-2 with TRBJ2-1; 7 bases are shared with TRBD1. The CDR3 DNA reads as TGTGCCAGCAGCTTGGGGACAGCTAACAATGAGCAGTTCTTC. It is translated as CASSLGTANNEQFF.